This T cell receptor (beta chain) was recorded in a study of OX40 agonist ivuxolimab in advanced cancers. At the level of the study: At 0.01 to 10 mg/kg, ivuxolimab was administered intravenously to patients every 2 weeks.

Broader study findings: The antigens recognized by the expanded peripheral T cells, that is their antigen specificity, were not determined. At doses 0.1 to 3.0 mg/kg, CD4+ and CD8+ clones expanded.

This CDR3 is built from 12 residues. Germline V gene sequence: CDR1 MNHGY, CDR2 SAAAGT. V lost 5 bases to trimming and J lost 1 base, with 5 bases between them. About this clone: Its matching antigen is unknown.

Produced via immunoSEQ multiplex PCR; TCRdb's table is partial and in-frame only. The data show a few hundred clones, 90% to 95% seen once. This chain joins TRBV6-8 and TRBJ1-1; D remains unclear. The specimen was taken in a trial of the OX40 agonist ivuxolimab. The receptor's source is an adult with an advanced solid tumor such as melanoma, head and neck, liver or kidney cancer. The chain's CDR3 is CASSGTNTEAFF. The DNA for the CDR3 is TGTGCCAGCAGTGGAACGAACACTGAAGCTTTCTTT.